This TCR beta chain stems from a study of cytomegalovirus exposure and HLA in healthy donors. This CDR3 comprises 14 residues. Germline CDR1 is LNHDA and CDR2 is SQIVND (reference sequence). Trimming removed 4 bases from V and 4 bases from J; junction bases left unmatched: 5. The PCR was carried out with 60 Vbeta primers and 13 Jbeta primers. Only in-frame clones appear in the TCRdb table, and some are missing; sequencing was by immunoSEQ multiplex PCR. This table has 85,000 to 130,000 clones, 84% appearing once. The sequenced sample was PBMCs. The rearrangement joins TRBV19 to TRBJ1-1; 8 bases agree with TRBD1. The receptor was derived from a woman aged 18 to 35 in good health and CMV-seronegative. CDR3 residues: CASSNLDRATEAFF. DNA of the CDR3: TGTGCCAGTAGTAACTTGGACAGGGCCACTGAAGCTTTCTTT.